This is a list of T cell receptor beta chains from one sample in a study of blood T cell repertoires in COVID-19. Profiling relied on immunoSEQ multiplex PCR, and the TCRdb table lists in-frame clones only, not all of them. Among roughly 68,000 clones listed, roughly 87% were seen once. Specimen: peripheral blood. The receptors were gathered from a man aged 45-60 years with acute or convalescent COVID-19. Each CDR3 is given with its conserved first and last residue. Each record gives: J gene, CDR3 length, V gene, D gene, clone size, CDR3 DNA, CDR3 protein. D genes are given only for firm matches. Clone size is given for some rows only: seen once, a few or many times, or a class if the clone is expanded.

j_gene: TRBJ2-5; len: 14; v_gene: TRBV5-6; d_gene: -; abundance: -; CDR3nt: TGTGCCAGCAGCCGGGGACACAACCAAGAGACCCAGTACTTC; CDR3aa: CASSRGHNQETQYF
j_gene: TRBJ2-3; len: 18; v_gene: TRBV5-8; d_gene: TRBD2; abundance: once; CDR3nt: TGTGCCAGCAGCCCCGGACTAGCGGGGGGGCTATGGGTAGATACGCAGTATTTT; CDR3aa: CASSPGLAGGLWVDTQYF
j_gene: TRBJ2-7; len: 16; v_gene: TRBV2; d_gene: TRBD2; abundance: -; CDR3nt: TGTGCCAGCAGTGAGGAAGTTAGAGCGGGGCTCTACGAGCAGTACTTC; CDR3aa: CASSEEVRAGLYEQYF
j_gene: TRBJ1-1; len: 12; v_gene: TRBV12-3/TRBV12-4; d_gene: -; abundance: once; CDR3nt: TGTGCCAGCACAAACAGGGCCACTGAAGCTTTCTTT; CDR3aa: CASTNRATEAFF
j_gene: TRBJ1-2; len: 14; v_gene: TRBV6-5; d_gene: TRBD1; abundance: -; CDR3nt: TGTGCCAGCAGTTACTCGGACAGGGGGCCTGGCTACACCTTC; CDR3aa: CASSYSDRGPGYTF
j_gene: TRBJ1-1; len: 14; v_gene: TRBV19; d_gene: TRBD1; abundance: -; CDR3nt: TGTGCCAGTAGTATCCCGACAGGGGACACTGAAGCTTTCTTT; CDR3aa: CASSIPTGDTEAFF
j_gene: TRBJ2-7; len: 17; v_gene: TRBV27; d_gene: TRBD1; abundance: few; CDR3nt: TGTGCCAGCAGTTTCCCGGGACAGGGGACCCGATCCTGCGAGCAGTACTTC; CDR3aa: CASSFPGQGTRSCEQYF
j_gene: TRBJ2-2; len: 15; v_gene: TRBV11-3; d_gene: -; abundance: -; CDR3nt: TGTGCCAGCAGCCATACCGCGGGCGGGGCCGGGGAGCTGTTTTTT; CDR3aa: CASSHTAGGAGELFF
j_gene: TRBJ2-7; len: 15; v_gene: TRBV19; d_gene: -; abundance: -; CDR3nt: TGTGCCAGTGCGGATGGGGCAGGTCCATCCTACGAGCAGTACTTC; CDR3aa: CASADGAGPSYEQYF
j_gene: TRBJ2-2; len: 13; v_gene: TRBV7-9; d_gene: -; abundance: few; CDR3nt: TGTGCCAGCAGTTGGACAAGCACCGGGGAGCTGTTTTTT; CDR3aa: CASSWTSTGELFF
j_gene: TRBJ2-7; len: 13; v_gene: TRBV5-1; d_gene: TRBD1; abundance: few; CDR3nt: TGCGCCAGCACCCGACAGGGATCCTACGAGCAGTACTTC; CDR3aa: CASTRQGSYEQYF
j_gene: TRBJ1-2; len: 17; v_gene: TRBV23-1; d_gene: -; abundance: -; CDR3nt: TGCGCCAGCACCATCGGAAAGGGGGACGATGATGACTATGGCTACACCTTC; CDR3aa: CASTIGKGDDDDYGYTF
j_gene: TRBJ2-7; len: 12; v_gene: TRBV12-3/TRBV12-4; d_gene: -; abundance: -; CDR3nt: TGTGCCAGCAGTTTTCAGGGGCTTGAGCAGTACTTC; CDR3aa: CASSFQGLEQYF
j_gene: TRBJ1-5; len: 14; v_gene: TRBV7-9; d_gene: -; abundance: -; CDR3nt: TGTGCCAGCAGCGCGGGCCCTTTATACCAGCCCCAGCATTTT; CDR3aa: CASSAGPLYQPQHF